This TCR beta chain came from a study of vaccination effects on CD4 cells after COVID-19. Study information: Every participant took two doses of the BNT162b2 or mRNA-1273 vaccine.

The junction had 9 bases not matched to a gene; V was cut back by 6 bases and J by 1 base. Germline V gives CDR1 KGHSH, CDR2 LQKENI. The CDR3 runs 18 residues. Expansion with viral peptide pools was applied to antigen-specific CD4+ T cells by the ViraFEST assay prior to sequencing. On day 10 of culture, CD4+ T cells were separated out. According to the study, vaccine recipients showed no prior SARS-CoV-2 infection and negative nucleocapsid antibodies. The protocol was immunoSEQ multiplex PCR, while the TCRdb copy is restricted to in-frame clones and leaves out a portion. Among 27,000 or so clones listed, roughly 68% were seen once. Notes on this clone: Its cognate antigen is unknown.

This clonotype originated in a human donor who received a COVID-19 vaccine. The source material was CD4+ T cells from PBMCs cultured with HCoV-NL63 spike peptides, sampled before COVID-19 vaccination. The chain carries TRBV18 and TRBJ2-1; TRBD2 aligns across 13 bases. CDR3 in DNA: TGTGCCAGCTCCTCACGGCCGGGACTAGCGGGGTCCTACAATGAGCAGTTCTTC. The encoded protein is CASSSRPGLAGSYNEQFF.